This is a list of T cell receptor beta chains from one sample in a study of blood T cell repertoires in COVID-19. The table came from immunoSEQ multiplex PCR; TCRdb's copy has only in-frame clones and leaves some out. The sample yields 200,000 or so clones, approximately 91% seen once. What was sequenced was peripheral blood. These receptors all come from a man in his 70s with active or convalescent COVID-19. Each CDR3 is given with its conserved first and last residue. Each record gives: V gene, clone size, J gene, D gene, CDR3 protein, CDR3 DNA. D genes are given only for firm matches. Size values are once, few and many counts, or a class for expanded clones, and some rows have none.

TRBV10-2,.,TRBJ1-4,.,CASSDVGGAEKLFF,TGCGCCAGCAGTGATGTTGGGGGCGCAGAAAAACTGTTTTTT
TRBV5-1,.,TRBJ1-2,.,CASSQGGGEGYTF,TGCGCCAGCAGCCAAGGGGGAGGGGAAGGCTACACCTTC
TRBV6-5,.,TRBJ2-2,.,CASAGNTGELFF,TGTGCCAGCGCAGGGAACACCGGGGAGCTGTTTTTT
TRBV4-3,.,TRBJ2-7,.,CASSQEGDFSYEQYF,TGCGCCAGCAGCCAAGAAGGGGATTTTTCCTACGAGCAGTACTTC
TRBV3-1/TRBV3-2,.,TRBJ2-5,.,CASSQRGFRETQYF,TGTGCCAGCAGCCAACGAGGGTTCAGAGAGACCCAGTACTTC
TRBV7-2,once,TRBJ2-2,TRBD2,CASSLAPWASGGVNTGELFF,TGTGCCAGCAGCTTAGCCCCGTGGGCTAGCGGGGGAGTTAACACCGGGGAGCTGTTTTTT
TRBV2,.,TRBJ1-4,TRBD1,CASRAGTENEKLFF,TGTGCCAGCAGAGCCGGGACAGAGAATGAAAAACTGTTTTTT
TRBV21-1,.,TRBJ1-1,.,CARGDSEAFF,TGTGCCAGGGGGGACTCTGAAGCTTTCTTT
TRBV28,.,TRBJ1-5,.,CASSLLGQPQHF,TGTGCCAGCAGTTTACTGGGCCAGCCCCAGCATTTT
TRBV2,.,TRBJ2-7,TRBD2,CASNLAGDYEQYF,TGTGCCAGCAATCTAGCGGGAGACTACGAGCAGTACTTC
TRBV28,.,TRBJ1-6,TRBD1,CASSYGGQGNSPLHF,TGTGCCAGCAGTTATGGGGGACAGGGTAATTCACCCCTCCACTTT
TRBV6-5,.,TRBJ2-5,TRBD2,CATRTSGMVLTQYF,TGTGCCACCCGGACTAGCGGCATGGTCTTGACCCAGTACTTC
TRBV10-1,few,TRBJ1-1,.,CASSESLDRSEAFF,TGCGCCAGCAGTGAGTCCCTTGACAGGTCCGAAGCTTTCTTT
TRBV28,.,TRBJ2-7,TRBD1,CASSRRQGAGYEQYF,TGTGCCAGCAGTAGGAGACAGGGGGCGGGCTACGAGCAGTACTTC
TRBV19,.,TRBJ1-3,.,CASSIGSTSGNTIYF,TGTGCCAGTAGTATAGGATCTACGTCTGGAAACACCATATATTTT
TRBV7-9,.,TRBJ2-5,TRBD2,CASSPTSGGEKTQYF,TGTGCCAGCAGTCCGACTAGCGGGGGTGAAAAGACCCAGTACTTC
TRBV7-2,.,TRBJ2-7,TRBD1,CASSLAQGAREQYF,TGTGCCAGCAGCTTAGCCCAGGGGGCGCGGGAGCAGTACTTC
TRBV30,.,TRBJ2-7,TRBD1,CAWSGRDRAYEQYF,TGTGCCTGGAGTGGACGGGACAGGGCCTACGAGCAGTACTTC
TRBV5-1,.,TRBJ2-3,.,CASSLVRDTDTQYF,TGCGCCAGCAGCTTGGTTCGGGACACAGATACGCAGTATTTT
TRBV3-1/TRBV3-2,few,TRBJ1-6,.,CASSQVSGYNSPLHF,TGTGCCAGCAGCCAAGTGTCAGGGTATAATTCACCCCTCCACTTT
TRBV7-8,.,TRBJ2-1,.,CASSPGLNEQFF,TGTGCCAGCAGCCCAGGACTGAATGAGCAGTTCTTC
TRBV23-1,.,TRBJ1-5,.,CASSPGPGGPQHF,TGCGCCAGCAGTCCCGGGCCGGGGGGTCCCCAGCATTTT
TRBV5-1,.,TRBJ2-7,TRBD1,CASSLIAPGTGAYEQYF,TGCGCCAGCAGCTTGATCGCCCCCGGGACAGGGGCCTACGAGCAGTACTTC
TRBV19,.,TRBJ2-7,.,CASSTTQGYEQYF,TGTGCCAGTAGTACCACACAGGGCTACGAGCAGTACTTC
TRBV10-2,.,TRBJ2-7,.,CASTQAGEQYF,TGCGCCAGCACCCAGGCGGGTGAGCAGTACTTC
TRBV13,.,TRBJ2-7,TRBD2,CASSLGTSGIEQYF,TGTGCCAGCAGCTTAGGAACTAGCGGGATTGAGCAGTACTTC
TRBV7-6,.,TRBJ2-7,.,CASSLASGVWYEQYF,TGTGCCAGCAGCTTAGCTTCGGGGGTATGGTACGAGCAGTACTTC
TRBV19,.,TRBJ2-6,TRBD1,CASSNMWRTGVARANVLTF,TGTGCCAGTAGTAATATGTGGAGGACAGGGGTTGCTCGGGCCAACGTCCTGACTTTC
TRBV10-1,.,TRBJ1-5,.,CASSESRGRVNQPQHF,TGCGCCAGCAGTGAGTCTCGTGGCAGGGTGAATCAGCCCCAGCATTTT
TRBV5-1,.,TRBJ2-1,TRBD2,CASGRGLADDNEQFF,TGCGCCAGCGGTCGTGGACTAGCAGACGACAATGAGCAGTTCTTC
TRBV18,.,TRBJ1-3,.,CASSPEVYSGNTIYF,TGTGCCAGCTCACCGGAGGTCTACTCTGGAAACACCATATATTTT
TRBV14,.,TRBJ1-1,.,CASSQLTRGPDTEAFF,TGTGCCAGCAGCCAACTGACCAGGGGACCCGACACTGAAGCTTTCTTT
TRBV3-1/TRBV3-2,.,TRBJ2-7,.,CASSLIQGGRYEQYF,TGTGCCAGCAGCCTAATCCAGGGTGGGCGCTACGAGCAGTACTTC
TRBV2,.,TRBJ1-6,.,CASNPGVSSPLHF,TGTGCCAGCAACCCAGGGGTTTCGTCACCCCTCCACTTT
TRBV6-2/TRBV6-3,.,TRBJ1-2,.,CASSIGQYGYTF,TGTGCCAGCAGCATCGGACAGTATGGCTACACCTTC
TRBV9,.,TRBJ1-1,.,CASSVGVGGNTEAFF,TGTGCCAGCAGCGTAGGGGTGGGAGGGAACACTGAAGCTTTCTTT
TRBV28,.,TRBJ2-3,.,CASSLSTPRPDTQYF,TGTGCCAGCAGTTTATCGACCCCTAGGCCAGATACGCAGTATTTT
TRBV27,.,TRBJ1-1,TRBD1,CASSFQGASTEAFF,TGTGCCAGCAGTTTCCAGGGGGCTAGCACTGAAGCTTTCTTT
TRBV6-5,once,TRBJ2-6,TRBD1,CASSQTGEANVLTF,TGTGCCAGCAGTCAAACAGGGGAGGCCAACGTCCTGACTTTC
TRBV28,few,TRBJ1-3,TRBD1,CASSPDRVYSGNTIYF,TGTGCCAGCAGCCCGGACAGGGTATACTCTGGAAACACCATATATTTT
TRBV5-5,.,TRBJ1-3,TRBD1,CASSKDRGLGNTIYF,TGTGCCAGCAGCAAGGACAGGGGGCTTGGAAACACCATATATTTT
TRBV30,.,TRBJ1-1,.,CAWSQRGRNTEAFF,TGTGCCTGGAGTCAAAGGGGTCGGAACACTGAAGCTTTCTTT
TRBV2,.,TRBJ2-7,TRBD2,CASTGQGTTGTSGRAVYEQYF,TGTGCCAGCACGGGACAGGGGACTACCGGGACTAGCGGGAGGGCCGTGTACGAGCAGTACTTC
TRBV28,.,TRBJ1-2,TRBD1,CASSATGGSSYGYTF,TGTGCCAGCAGTGCAACAGGGGGCTCCTCATATGGCTACACCTTC
TRBV5-1,.,TRBJ2-3,.,CASSLNRALTDTQYF,TGCGCCAGCAGCTTGAACAGGGCACTCACAGATACGCAGTATTTT
TRBV28,.,TRBJ2-7,.,CASGTFYEQYF,TGTGCTTCCGGTACCTTCTACGAGCAGTACTTC
TRBV7-8,.,TRBJ2-1,TRBD2,CASSTTSGGYNEQFF,TGTGCCAGCAGCACTACTAGCGGGGGATACAATGAGCAGTTCTTC
TRBV27,.,TRBJ1-2,TRBD1,CASRPGQGFRFNYGYTF,TGTGCCAGCAGACCGGGACAGGGATTTAGGTTTAACTATGGCTACACCTTC
TRBV28,.,TRBJ2-7,TRBD2,CASSPGLVRFAQYF,TGTGCCAGCAGTCCAGGACTAGTCCGCTTTGCGCAGTACTTC
TRBV29-1,.,TRBJ2-5,.,CSGDGGSQETQYF,TGCAGCGGCGATGGGGGGTCGCAAGAGACCCAGTACTTC
TRBV23-1,.,TRBJ2-1,TRBD2,CASASGLAGVFEQFF,TGCGCCAGCGCGTCGGGACTAGCGGGGGTTTTTGAGCAGTTCTTC
TRBV5-4,once,TRBJ1-3,TRBD1,CASSLGTGVLSGNTIYF,TGTGCCAGCAGCTTGGGGACAGGGGTCCTCTCTGGAAACACCATATATTTT
TRBV30,.,TRBJ1-4,.,CAWDRGEANEKLFF,TGTGCCTGGGATCGGGGGGAGGCCAATGAAAAACTGTTTTTT
TRBV5-4,.,TRBJ2-3,TRBD1,CASRTGFTDTQYF,TGTGCCAGCAGGACAGGGTTTACAGATACGCAGTATTTT